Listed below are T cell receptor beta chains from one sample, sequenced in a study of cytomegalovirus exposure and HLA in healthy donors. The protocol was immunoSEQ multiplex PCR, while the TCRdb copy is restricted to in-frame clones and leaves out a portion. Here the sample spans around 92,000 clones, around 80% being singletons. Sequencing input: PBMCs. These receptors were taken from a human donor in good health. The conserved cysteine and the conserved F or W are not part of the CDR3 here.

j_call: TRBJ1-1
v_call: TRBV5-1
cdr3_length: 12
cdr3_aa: ASSWGQVNTEAF

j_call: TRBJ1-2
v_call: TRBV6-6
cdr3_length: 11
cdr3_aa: ASRQRGGDGYT

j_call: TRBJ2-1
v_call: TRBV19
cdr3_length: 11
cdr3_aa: ASSASQGWEQF

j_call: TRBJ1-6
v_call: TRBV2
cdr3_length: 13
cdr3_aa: ASRGQGIDNSPLH

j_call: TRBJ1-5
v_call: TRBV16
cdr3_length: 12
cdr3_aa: ASSREPYNQPQH

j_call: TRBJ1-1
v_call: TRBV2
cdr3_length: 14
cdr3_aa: ASSLGTGGWDTEAF

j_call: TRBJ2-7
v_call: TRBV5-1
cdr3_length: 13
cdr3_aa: ASSVGRDRVYEQY

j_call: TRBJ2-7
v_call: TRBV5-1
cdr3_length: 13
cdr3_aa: ASSSGTATRYEQY

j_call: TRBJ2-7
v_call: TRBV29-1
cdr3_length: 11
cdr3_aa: SARDRGRLEQY

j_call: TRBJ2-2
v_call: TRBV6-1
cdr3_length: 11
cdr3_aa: ASRNLVSGELF

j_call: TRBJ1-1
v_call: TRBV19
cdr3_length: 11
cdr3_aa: ASSGGQNTEAF

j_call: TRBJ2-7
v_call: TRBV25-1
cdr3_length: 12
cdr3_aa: ASRRTGLSYEQY

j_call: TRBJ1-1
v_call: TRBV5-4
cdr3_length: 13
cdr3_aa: ASSTIDSANTEAF

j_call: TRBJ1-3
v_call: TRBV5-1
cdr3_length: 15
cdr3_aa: ASSLTAGGNSGNTIY

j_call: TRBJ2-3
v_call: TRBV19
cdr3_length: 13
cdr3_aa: ASSIQGVSTDTQY